Below, one T cell receptor (beta chain) is given with its context. Its antigen remains unidentified. Authors' analysis steps: A classifier of distant metastasis in papillary thyroid cancer was built from CDR3 differences (across clinicopathological groups). TCRdb re-analyzed the PCR reads through MiXCR. The V and J calls follow TCRdb's processing rather than the paper's. This table has roughly 61,000 clones, under 5% appearing once. Until they underwent thyroid surgery, no patient had received any treatment. Germline CDR1 and CDR2: SEHNR and FQNEAQ (reference sequence). The CDR3 consists of 14 residues. V dropped 5 bases and J dropped 8 bases, with 18 bases sitting between them. The data stem from a study of metastatic and nonmetastatic thyroid tumors. Overall study context: For malignant and benign thyroid patients, tumor or nodule tissue and blood were the sources whose repertoires were compared. Study results and caveats: Reports indicated that malignant thyroid tumors showed significantly higher TCR beta diversity than benign nodules did, in blood and tumor.

Sequenced sample: blood. The chain joins TRBV7-9 to TRBJ1-2, with D maybe TRBD1 (5 bases). This TCR was recovered from a female donor with papillary thyroid cancer or a benign thyroid nodule (not recorded which). Some clones in this sample may be carry-over from other donors' samples. CDR3 loop: CASSPGTGTGGYTF. The CDR3 nucleotides are TGTGCCAGCAGCCCCGGGACGGGAACTGGGGGCTACACCTTC.